This T cell receptor (beta chain) is drawn from a study of neurological immune-mediated disorders. Study-wide background: There were roughly 34 multiple sclerosis patients. Of these, roughly 31 had relapsing-remitting MS and 3 had secondary progressive MS.

CDR3 length equals 14 residues. V was clipped by 3 bases and J by 5 bases, with 13 bases between them. CDR1 is SGHTA, CDR2 FQGNSA, per germline. TCRdb re-called the 5' RACE reads through MiXCR, storing one row per CDR3 protein. This table holds around 46,000 distinct CDR3 sequences, less than 5% found once. This clonotype has at least ten counts. The target antigen is unknown. Points from the study as a whole: HTLV-1-associated myelopathy led in TCR clonal expansion, while multiple sclerosis ranked lowest, below healthy controls.

The J gene is TRBJ1-1, the V gene TRBV7-2; D unresolved. The sequence was obtained from an older woman with multiple sclerosis. Sequenced input: PBMCs. The CDR3: CASSFLEGQTEAFF. DNA for the CDR3: TGTGCCAGCAGCTTCCTCGAAGGGCAGACTGAAGCTTTCTTT.